The TCR beta chain described here comes from a study of T cell repertoires in cytomegalovirus infection. Overall study: Indications came from public TCR beta signatures; they pointed to CMV infection and to a matching HLA type. Regarding the study as a whole: Carriage of CMV together with the relevant HLA was identifiable through cumulative public TCR beta family frequency. The ex vivo response was dominated by HLA-C-restricted CMV-specific TCR beta clonotypes.

The CDR3 has 14 amino acids. V lost 10 bases and J lost 0, with 14 bases in between. Germline loops: CDR1 SGHTA, CDR2 FQGNSA. Using its own MiXCR run on the reads, TCRdb lists one record per CDR3 protein. The sample lists a few hundred thousand distinct CDR3 sequences, around 27% occurring once. This clonotype appeared many times. Its antigen is not identified. This sequence was found in a human donor in good health (CMV status not recorded). Some clones in this sample may be carry-over from other donors' samples. The sequencing sample was made of PBMCs. This chain connects TRBV7-2 to TRBJ2-3, with D possibly being TRBD2 (6 bases). CDR3 in DNA: TGTGCCACCGATAGCGGTATTAGCACAGATACGCAGTATTTT. It translates to CATDSGISTDTQYF. Variable domain in full (rest from reference TRBV7-2 and TRBJ2-3): GAGVSQSPSNKVTEKGKDVELRCDPISGHTALYWYRQSLGQGLEFLIYFQGNSAPDKSGLPSDRFSAERTGGSVSTLTIQRTQQEDSAVYLCATDSGISTDTQYFGPGTRLTVL.